This T cell receptor beta chain was sequenced in a study of T cell responses to AZD1222 COVID-19 vaccine. Findings and caveats of the study: Females outnumbered males among donors, who were mostly white British; clonal diversity was possibly underestimated. At baseline, just six or seven AZD1222 recipients tested seropositive.

Second-dose recipients at about 4 or about 12 weeks were treated as one pooled group. With regard to this clone: No antigen is known for it.

From germline, CDR1 is LNHDA and CDR2 SQIVND (reference sequence). V lost 5 bases and J 7 bases, leaving 14 bases between the germline ends. CDR3 length equals 13 residues. Assay: immunoSEQ multiplex PCR; the TCRdb copy retains only in-frame clones and omits some. This table has about 120,000 clones, approximately 90% appearing once. The sequences come from peripheral blood, collected 28 days after the second AZD1222 dose. The chain is built from TRBV19 and TRBJ1-2, with no clear D. The TCR was taken from an adult who received the AZD1222 COVID-19 vaccine. The CDR3 nucleotides are TGTGCCAGTAGTTCATGGAAAGGGCCTGGCTACACCTTC. It translates to CASSSWKGPGYTF.